This T cell receptor (beta chain) was captured by sequencing in a study of CD8+ T cells in alopecia areata. Study-level information: A regimen of oral tofacitinib, 5 to 10 mg twice daily, was given to treated patients. Study-level results: There was only one nonresponder, so it was unclear how baseline CD8+ expansion relates to response. The study found tofacitinib significantly decreased scalp clonality and expanded CD8+ clones among the top 100.

In regard to this clone: The antigen remains undetermined.

Germline V lookup: CDR1 SQVTM, CDR2 ANQGSEA. The V segment lost 3 bases and the J segment 6 bases; nucleotides outside the gene matches: 3. This CDR3 spans 12 amino acids. TCR sequencing used cDNA made by reverse transcription of extracted RNA. Only in-frame clones appear in the TCRdb table, and some are missing; sequencing was by immunoSEQ multiplex PCR. The repertoire holds 150,000 or so clones, with 58% as singletons. The sample's treatment: oral pan-JAK inhibitor, 5-10 mg twice daily. Alopecia areata patients gave lesional scalp punch biopsies and peripheral blood samples. The chain uses TRBV29-1 and TRBJ2-5; TRBD1 aligns across 8 bases. The specimen comprised CD4+ T cells sorted from blood, sampled between weeks 55 and 65, from a patient treated with tofacitinib. This receptor was identified in a human donor with alopecia areata. The CDR3 sequence is CSVDQGAKTQYF. CDR3 coding DNA: TGCAGCGTTGATCAGGGGGCGAAGACCCAGTACTTC.